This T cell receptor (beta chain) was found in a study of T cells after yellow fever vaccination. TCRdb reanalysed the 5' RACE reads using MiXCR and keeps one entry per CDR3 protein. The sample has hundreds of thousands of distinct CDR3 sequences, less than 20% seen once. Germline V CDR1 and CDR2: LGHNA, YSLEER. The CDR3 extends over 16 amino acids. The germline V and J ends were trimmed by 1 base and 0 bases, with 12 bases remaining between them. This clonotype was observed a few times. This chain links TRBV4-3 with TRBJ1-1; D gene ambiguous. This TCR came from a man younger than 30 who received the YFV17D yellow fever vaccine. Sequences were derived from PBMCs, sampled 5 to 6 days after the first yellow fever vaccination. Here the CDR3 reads CASSQGRRSMNTEAFF. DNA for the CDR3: TGCGCCAGCAGCCAAGGGAGAAGGTCCATGAACACTGAAGCTTTCTTT.